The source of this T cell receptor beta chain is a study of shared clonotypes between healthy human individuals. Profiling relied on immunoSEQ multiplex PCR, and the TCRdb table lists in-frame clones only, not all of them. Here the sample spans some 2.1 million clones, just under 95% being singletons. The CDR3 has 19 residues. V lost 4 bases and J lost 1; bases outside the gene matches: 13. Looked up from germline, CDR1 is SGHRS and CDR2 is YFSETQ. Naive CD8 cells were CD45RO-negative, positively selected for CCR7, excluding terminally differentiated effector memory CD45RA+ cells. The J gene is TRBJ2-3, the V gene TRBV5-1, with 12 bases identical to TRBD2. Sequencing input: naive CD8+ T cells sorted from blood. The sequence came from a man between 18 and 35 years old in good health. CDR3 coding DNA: TGCGCCAGCAGCCCTGGACTAGCGGGGCCTCTTGGTGGCACAGATACGCAGTATTTT. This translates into CASSPGLAGPLGGTDTQYF.